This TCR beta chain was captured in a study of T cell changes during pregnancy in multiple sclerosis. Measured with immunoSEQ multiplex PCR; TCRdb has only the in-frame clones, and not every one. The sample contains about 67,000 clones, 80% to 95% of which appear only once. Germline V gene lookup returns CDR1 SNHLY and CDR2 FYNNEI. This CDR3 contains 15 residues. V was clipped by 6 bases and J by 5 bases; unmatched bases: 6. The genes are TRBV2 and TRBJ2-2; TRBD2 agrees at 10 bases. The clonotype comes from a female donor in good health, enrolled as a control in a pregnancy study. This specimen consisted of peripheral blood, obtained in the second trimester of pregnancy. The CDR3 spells CASSSGGGPTGELFF. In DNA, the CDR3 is TGTGCCAGCAGCAGCGGGGGGGGGCCGACCGGGGAGCTGTTTTTT.